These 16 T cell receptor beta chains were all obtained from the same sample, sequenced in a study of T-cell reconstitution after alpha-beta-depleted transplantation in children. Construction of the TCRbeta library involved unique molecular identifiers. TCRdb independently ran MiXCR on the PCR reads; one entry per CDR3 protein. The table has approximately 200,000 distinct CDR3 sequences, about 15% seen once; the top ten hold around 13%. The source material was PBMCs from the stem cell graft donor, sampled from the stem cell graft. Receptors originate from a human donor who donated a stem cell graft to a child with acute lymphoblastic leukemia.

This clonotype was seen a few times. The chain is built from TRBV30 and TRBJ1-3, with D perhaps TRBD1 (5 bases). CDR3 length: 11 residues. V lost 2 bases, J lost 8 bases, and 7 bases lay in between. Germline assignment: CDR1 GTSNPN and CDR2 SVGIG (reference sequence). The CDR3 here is CAWSRGDTIYF. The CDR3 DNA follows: TGTGCCTGGAGTCGAGGGGACACCATATATTTT.

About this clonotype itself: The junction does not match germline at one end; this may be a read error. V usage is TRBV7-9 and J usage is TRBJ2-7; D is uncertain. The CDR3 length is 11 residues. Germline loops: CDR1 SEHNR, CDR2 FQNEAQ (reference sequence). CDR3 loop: CASSLGSEEYF. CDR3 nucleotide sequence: TGTGCCAGCAGCTTAGGATCCGAGGAGTACTTC.

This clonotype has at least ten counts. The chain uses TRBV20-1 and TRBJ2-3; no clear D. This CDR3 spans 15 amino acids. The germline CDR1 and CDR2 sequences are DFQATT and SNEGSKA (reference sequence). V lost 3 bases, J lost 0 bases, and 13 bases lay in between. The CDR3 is CSASFTSPSTDTQYF. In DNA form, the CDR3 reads TGCAGTGCTAGTTTTACATCCCCTAGCACAGATACGCAGTATTTT.

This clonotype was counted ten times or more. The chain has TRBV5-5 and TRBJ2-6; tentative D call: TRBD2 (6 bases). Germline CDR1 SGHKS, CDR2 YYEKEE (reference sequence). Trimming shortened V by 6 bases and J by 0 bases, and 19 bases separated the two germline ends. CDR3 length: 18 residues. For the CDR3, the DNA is TGTGCCAGCAACCTCTTGGGGGGATCAAGCTCTGGGGCCAACGTCCTGACTTTC. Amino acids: CASNLLGGSSSGANVLTF.

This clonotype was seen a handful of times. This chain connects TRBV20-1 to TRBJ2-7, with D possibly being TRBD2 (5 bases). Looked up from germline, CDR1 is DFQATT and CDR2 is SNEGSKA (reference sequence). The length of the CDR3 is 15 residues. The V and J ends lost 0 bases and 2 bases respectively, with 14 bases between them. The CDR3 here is CSARDLGSITYEQYF. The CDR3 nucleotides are TGCAGTGCTAGAGATCTGGGGAGTATCACCTACGAGCAGTACTTC.

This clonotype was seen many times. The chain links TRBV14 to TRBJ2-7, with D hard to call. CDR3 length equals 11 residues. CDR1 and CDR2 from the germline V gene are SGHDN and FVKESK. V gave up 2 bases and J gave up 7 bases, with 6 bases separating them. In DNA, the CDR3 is TGTGCCAGCAGCCAATATGAAGAGCAGTACTTC. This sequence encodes CASSQYEEQYF.

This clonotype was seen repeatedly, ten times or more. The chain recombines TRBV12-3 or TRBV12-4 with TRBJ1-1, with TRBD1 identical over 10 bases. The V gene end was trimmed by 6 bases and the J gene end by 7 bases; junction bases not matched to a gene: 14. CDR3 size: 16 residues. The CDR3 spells CASRRDRGRGIGEAFF. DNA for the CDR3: TGTGCCAGCAGAAGGGACAGGGGTCGGGGGATTGGTGAAGCTTTCTTT.

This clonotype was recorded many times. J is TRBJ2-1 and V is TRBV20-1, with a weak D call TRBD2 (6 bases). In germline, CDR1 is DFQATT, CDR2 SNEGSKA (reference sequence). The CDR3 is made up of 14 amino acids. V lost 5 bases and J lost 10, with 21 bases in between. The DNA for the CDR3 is TGCAGTGCTGGGTCCGGGACTCGGCGCTGGGAGCAGTTCTTC. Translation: CSAGSGTRRWEQFF.

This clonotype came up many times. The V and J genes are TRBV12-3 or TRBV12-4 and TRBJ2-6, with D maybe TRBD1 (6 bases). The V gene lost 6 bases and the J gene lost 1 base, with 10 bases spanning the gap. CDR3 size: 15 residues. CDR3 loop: CASSPTGSGANVLTF. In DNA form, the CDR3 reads TGTGCCAGCAGCCCAACAGGGTCTGGGGCCAACGTCCTGACTTTC.

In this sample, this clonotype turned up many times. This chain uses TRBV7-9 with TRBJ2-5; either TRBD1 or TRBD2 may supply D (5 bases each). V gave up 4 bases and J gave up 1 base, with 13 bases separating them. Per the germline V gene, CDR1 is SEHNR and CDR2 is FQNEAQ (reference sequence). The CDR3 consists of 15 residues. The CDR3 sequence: CASSSPRGSQETQYF. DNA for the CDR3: TGTGCCAGCAGCTCGCCGAGGGGCAGCCAAGAGACCCAGTACTTC.

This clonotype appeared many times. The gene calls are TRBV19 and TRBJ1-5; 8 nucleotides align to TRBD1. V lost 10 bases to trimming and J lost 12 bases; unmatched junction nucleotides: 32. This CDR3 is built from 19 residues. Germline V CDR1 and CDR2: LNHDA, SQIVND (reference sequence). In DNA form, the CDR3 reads TGTGCCAAACTCACTGATCGGACAGGGACCGAGGGAGGTCTGTTGAACCAGCATTTT. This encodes CAKLTDRTGTEGGLLNQHF.

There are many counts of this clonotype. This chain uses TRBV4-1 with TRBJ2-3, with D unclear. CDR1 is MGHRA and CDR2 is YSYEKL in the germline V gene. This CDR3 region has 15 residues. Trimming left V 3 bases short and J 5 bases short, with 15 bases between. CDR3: CASSQMGSEIDTQYF. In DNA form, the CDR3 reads TGCGCCAGCAGCCAGATGGGGTCTGAGATAGATACGCAGTATTTT.

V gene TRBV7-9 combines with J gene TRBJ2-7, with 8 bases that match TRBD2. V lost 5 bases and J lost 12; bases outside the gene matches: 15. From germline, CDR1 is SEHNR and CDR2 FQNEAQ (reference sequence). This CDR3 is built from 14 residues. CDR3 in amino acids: CASSPSNLVAGLYF. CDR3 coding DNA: TGTGCCAGCAGCCCCTCTAATTTGGTAGCGGGACTGTACTTC.

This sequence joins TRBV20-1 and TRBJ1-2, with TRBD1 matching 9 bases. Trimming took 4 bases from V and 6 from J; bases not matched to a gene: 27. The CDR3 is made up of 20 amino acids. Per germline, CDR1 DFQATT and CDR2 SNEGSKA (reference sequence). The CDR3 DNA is TGCAGTGCTATGGCACAGAACACAGGGGGCGGCCCCGGGTTTGAGAATGGCTACACCTTC. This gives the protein CSAMAQNTGGGPGFENGYTF.

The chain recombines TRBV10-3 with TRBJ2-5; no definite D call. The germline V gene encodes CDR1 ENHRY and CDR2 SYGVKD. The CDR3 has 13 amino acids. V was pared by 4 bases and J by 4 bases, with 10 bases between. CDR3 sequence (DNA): TGTGCCATCAGTGTGCAGTCGATAGAGACCCAGTACTTC. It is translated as CAISVQSIETQYF.

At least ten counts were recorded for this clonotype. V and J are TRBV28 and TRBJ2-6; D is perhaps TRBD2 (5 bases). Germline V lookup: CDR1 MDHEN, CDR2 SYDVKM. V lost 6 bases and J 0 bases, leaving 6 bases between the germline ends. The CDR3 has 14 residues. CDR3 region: CASRRDSGANVLTF. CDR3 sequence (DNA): TGTGCCAGCAGGAGGGACTCTGGGGCCAACGTCCTGACTTTC.